This TCR beta chain originates from a study of shared clonotypes between healthy human individuals. TCRdb's table, derived via immunoSEQ multiplex PCR, lists solely in-frame clones and lacks some. Altogether 1.4 million or so clones are present, 97% to 99% being singletons, with the ten largest covering 0.3% to 0.45%. With V trimmed by 1 base and J by 4 bases, 6 bases remained unmatched. Germline loops: CDR1 SGHTA, CDR2 FQGNSA. This CDR3 is built from 16 residues. This TCR was sampled from a man younger than 45 in good health. Material: naive CD4+ T cells sorted from blood. As for subset: CD45RA+ positively selected. The chain combines TRBV7-2 with TRBJ2-1, with 8 bases lining up with TRBD2. The CDR3 loop reads CASSLEGGRTYNEQFF. The CDR3 nucleotides read TGTGCCAGCAGCTTAGAAGGCGGGAGGACTTACAATGAGCAGTTCTTC.